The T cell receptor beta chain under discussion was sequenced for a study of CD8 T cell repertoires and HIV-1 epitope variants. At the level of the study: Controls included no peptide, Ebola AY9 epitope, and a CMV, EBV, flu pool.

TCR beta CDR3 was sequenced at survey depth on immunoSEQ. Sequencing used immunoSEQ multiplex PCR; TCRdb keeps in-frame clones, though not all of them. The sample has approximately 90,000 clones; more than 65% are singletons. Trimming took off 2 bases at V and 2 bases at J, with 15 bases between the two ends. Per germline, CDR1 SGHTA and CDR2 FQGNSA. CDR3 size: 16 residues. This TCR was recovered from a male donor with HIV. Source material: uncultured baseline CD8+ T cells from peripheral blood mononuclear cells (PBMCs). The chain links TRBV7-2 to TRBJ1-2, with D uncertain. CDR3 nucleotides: TGTGCCAGCAGCTTATGGTTGCAGGACCCAAACTATGGCTACACCTTC. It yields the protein CASSLWLQDPNYGYTF.